A selection of T cell receptor beta chains follows, all from one sample in a study of T cell responses to AZD1222 COVID-19 vaccine. Data came from immunoSEQ multiplex PCR; TCRdb stores just in-frame clones and leaves some out. The sample holds approximately 200,000 clones, around 93% seen once. Sequenced material: peripheral blood, taken on day 0 of AZD1222 vaccination. The receptors come from an adult in good health. Each CDR3 is given with its conserved first and last residue. The order of the fields is D gene, J gene, V gene, clone size, CDR3 DNA, CDR3 protein. A D gene is named only where the DNA matches it firmly. Expanded clones are given a class, and other clones once, few, many or no size at all.

d_call: .; j_call: TRBJ1-2; v_call: TRBV7-3; clone_size: .; cdr3_nt: TGTGCCAGCAGCTTAACGTTTATGGAGGGCTACACCTTC; cdr3_aa: CASSLTFMEGYTF
d_call: TRBD2; j_call: TRBJ2-1; v_call: TRBV19; clone_size: .; cdr3_nt: TGTGCCAGTAGTAAACCTCCCGGGACTAGCGGGAGGAACTACAATGAGCAGTTCTTC; cdr3_aa: CASSKPPGTSGRNYNEQFF
d_call: TRBD2; j_call: TRBJ2-7; v_call: TRBV18; clone_size: once; cdr3_nt: TGTGCCAGCTCACCGAACCTCCGGGACAGGGGACTAGCGGGAGGGTTCGAGCAGTACTTC; cdr3_aa: CASSPNLRDRGLAGGFEQYF
d_call: TRBD1; j_call: TRBJ2-7; v_call: TRBV2; clone_size: .; cdr3_nt: TGTGCCAGCAGACGGGGACAGACGACCTACGAGCAGTACTTC; cdr3_aa: CASRRGQTTYEQYF
d_call: TRBD1; j_call: TRBJ2-3; v_call: TRBV25-1; clone_size: .; cdr3_nt: TGTGCCAGCAGTGGAAGCCGGGACAGGGTACGGCCAGATACGCAGTATTTT; cdr3_aa: CASSGSRDRVRPDTQYF
d_call: .; j_call: TRBJ2-3; v_call: TRBV24-1; clone_size: .; cdr3_nt: TGTGCCACCAGTGATTTACCGGCAGATACGCAGTATTTT; cdr3_aa: CATSDLPADTQYF
d_call: .; j_call: TRBJ1-1; v_call: TRBV9; clone_size: .; cdr3_nt: TGTGCCAGCAGCGTAGCAACGGACAGATCTGTTCCCTTGAACACTGAAGCTTTCTTT; cdr3_aa: CASSVATDRSVPLNTEAFF
d_call: .; j_call: TRBJ2-1; v_call: TRBV3-1/TRBV3-2; clone_size: once; cdr3_nt: TGTGCCAGCAGCCATGCGGGTATTCGCAATGAGCAGTTCTTC; cdr3_aa: CASSHAGIRNEQFF
d_call: .; j_call: TRBJ1-2; v_call: TRBV7-8; clone_size: once; cdr3_nt: TGTGCCAGCAGCTTAGCGAGGGTTGCTAACTATGGCTACACCTTC; cdr3_aa: CASSLARVANYGYTF
d_call: .; j_call: TRBJ2-7; v_call: TRBV4-3; clone_size: .; cdr3_nt: TGCGCCAGCAGCCACTCCTTTAGTAGGGAGTACGAGCAGTACTTC; cdr3_aa: CASSHSFSREYEQYF
d_call: .; j_call: TRBJ1-2; v_call: TRBV27; clone_size: .; cdr3_nt: TGTGCCAGCAGTTTAAGGGCCCAGCACCCCCCTGGCTACACCTTC; cdr3_aa: CASSLRAQHPPGYTF
d_call: .; j_call: TRBJ1-2; v_call: TRBV2; clone_size: .; cdr3_nt: TGTGCCAGAATAGAAGCCGGGGGTAACTATGGCTACACCTTC; cdr3_aa: CARIEAGGNYGYTF
d_call: TRBD1; j_call: TRBJ2-5; v_call: TRBV25-1; clone_size: once; cdr3_nt: TGTGCCAGCAGTTCTCGAGGGGGCTCTGAGACCCAGTACTTC; cdr3_aa: CASSSRGGSETQYF
d_call: .; j_call: TRBJ1-3; v_call: TRBV6-5; clone_size: .; cdr3_nt: TGTGCCAGCAGTTACTCCGGGACAATCTCTGGAAACACCATATATTTT; cdr3_aa: CASSYSGTISGNTIYF
d_call: TRBD1; j_call: TRBJ2-3; v_call: TRBV7-2; clone_size: .; cdr3_nt: TGTGCCAGCAGCTTAGGGGTGACAGGGGCGGGCACAGATACGCAGTATTTT; cdr3_aa: CASSLGVTGAGTDTQYF
d_call: .; j_call: TRBJ2-7; v_call: TRBV19; clone_size: .; cdr3_nt: TGTGCCAGTAGTATAGGTAGGGGAGGCTACGAGCAGTACTTC; cdr3_aa: CASSIGRGGYEQYF
d_call: .; j_call: TRBJ2-7; v_call: TRBV27; clone_size: once; cdr3_nt: TGTGCCAGCATGGCGACAACGGCCTACGAGCAGTACTTC; cdr3_aa: CASMATTAYEQYF
d_call: TRBD1; j_call: TRBJ1-5; v_call: TRBV27; clone_size: .; cdr3_nt: TGTGCCAGCAGTTTATATTTACGGGCGCTCGAAACCGTACAGGGGGCGGATCAGCCCCAGCATTTT; cdr3_aa: CASSLYLRALETVQGADQPQHF
d_call: TRBD1; j_call: TRBJ1-2; v_call: TRBV27; clone_size: .; cdr3_nt: TGTGCCAGCAGAAAGCCTGGACAGGGGGGCTATGGCTACACCTTC; cdr3_aa: CASRKPGQGGYGYTF
d_call: .; j_call: TRBJ1-3; v_call: TRBV9; clone_size: .; cdr3_nt: TGTGCCAGCAGAATACCAGGCAGTACCGGAAACACCATATATTTT; cdr3_aa: CASRIPGSTGNTIYF
d_call: TRBD2; j_call: TRBJ2-3; v_call: TRBV24-1; clone_size: once; cdr3_nt: TGTGCCACCAGTCCTAGCGGGAGGTCGACAGATACGCAGTATTTT; cdr3_aa: CATSPSGRSTDTQYF
d_call: .; j_call: TRBJ2-5; v_call: TRBV29-1; clone_size: .; cdr3_nt: TGCAGCGTGATCCAGGGAAACCTACAAGAGACCCAGTACTTC; cdr3_aa: CSVIQGNLQETQYF